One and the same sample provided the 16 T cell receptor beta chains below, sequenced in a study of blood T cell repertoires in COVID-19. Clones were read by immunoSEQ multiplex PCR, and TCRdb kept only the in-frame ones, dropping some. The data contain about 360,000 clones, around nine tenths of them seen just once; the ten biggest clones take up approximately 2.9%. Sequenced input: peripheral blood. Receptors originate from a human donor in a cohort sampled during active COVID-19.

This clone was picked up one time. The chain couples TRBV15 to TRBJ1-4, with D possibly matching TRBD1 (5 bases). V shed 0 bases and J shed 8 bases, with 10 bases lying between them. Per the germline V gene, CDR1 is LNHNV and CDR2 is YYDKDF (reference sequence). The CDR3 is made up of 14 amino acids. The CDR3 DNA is TGTGCCACCAGCAGAGACAGGGCCGGGGAAAAACTGTTTTTT. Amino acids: CATSRDRAGEKLFF.

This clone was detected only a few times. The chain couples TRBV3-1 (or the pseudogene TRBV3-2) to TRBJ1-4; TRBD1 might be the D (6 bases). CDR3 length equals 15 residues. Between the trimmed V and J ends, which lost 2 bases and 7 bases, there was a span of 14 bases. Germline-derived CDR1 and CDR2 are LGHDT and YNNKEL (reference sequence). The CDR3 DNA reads TGTGCCAGCAGCCAAAACAGGGATCACGGTGAAAAACTGTTTTTT. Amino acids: CASSQNRDHGEKLFF.

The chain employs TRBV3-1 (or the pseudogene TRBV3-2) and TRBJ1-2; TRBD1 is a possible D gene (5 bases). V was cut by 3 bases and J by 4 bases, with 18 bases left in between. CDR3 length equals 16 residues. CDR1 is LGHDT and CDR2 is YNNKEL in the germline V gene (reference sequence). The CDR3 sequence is CASSQPDSRSGYGYTF. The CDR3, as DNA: TGTGCCAGCAGCCAGCCCGACAGCCGGAGTGGCTATGGCTACACCTTC.

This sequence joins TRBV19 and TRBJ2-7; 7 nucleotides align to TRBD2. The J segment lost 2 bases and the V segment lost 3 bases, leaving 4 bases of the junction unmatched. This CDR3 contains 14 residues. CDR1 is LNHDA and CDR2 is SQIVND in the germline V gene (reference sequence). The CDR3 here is CASSMGGTTYEQYF. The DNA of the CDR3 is TGTGCCAGTAGTATGGGGGGGACTACCTACGAGCAGTACTTC.

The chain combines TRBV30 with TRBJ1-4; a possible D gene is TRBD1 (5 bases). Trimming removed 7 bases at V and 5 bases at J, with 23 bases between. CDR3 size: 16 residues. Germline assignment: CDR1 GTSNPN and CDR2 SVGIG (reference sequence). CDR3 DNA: TGTGCCTTGACGAGGAACCGGGGGTCTGGGAATGAAAAACTGTTTTTT. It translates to CALTRNRGSGNEKLFF.

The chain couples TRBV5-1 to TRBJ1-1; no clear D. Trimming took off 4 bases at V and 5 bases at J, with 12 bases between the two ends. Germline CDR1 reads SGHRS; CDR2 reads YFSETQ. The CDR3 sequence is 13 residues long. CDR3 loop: CASSRGRETEAFF. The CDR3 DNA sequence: TGCGCCAGCAGCCGTGGGAGGGAGACTGAAGCTTTCTTT.

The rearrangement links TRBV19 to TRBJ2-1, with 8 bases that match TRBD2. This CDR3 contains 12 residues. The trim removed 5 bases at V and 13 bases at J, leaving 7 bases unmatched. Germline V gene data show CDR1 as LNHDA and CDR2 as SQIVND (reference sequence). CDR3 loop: CASSGPGLEQFF. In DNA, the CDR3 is TGTGCCAGTAGTGGACCGGGACTAGAACAGTTCTTC. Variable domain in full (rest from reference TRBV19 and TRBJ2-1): DGGITQSPKYLFRKEGQNVTLSCEQNLNHDAMYWYRQDPGQGLRLIYYSQIVNDFQKGDIAEGYSVSREKKESFPLTVTSAQKNPTAFYLCASSGPGLEQFFGPGTRLTVL.

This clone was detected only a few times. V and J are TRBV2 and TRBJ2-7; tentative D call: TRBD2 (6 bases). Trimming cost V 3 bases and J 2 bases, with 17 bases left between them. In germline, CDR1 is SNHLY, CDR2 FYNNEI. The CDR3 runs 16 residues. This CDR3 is CASSELRAGPPYEQYF. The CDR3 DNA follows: TGTGCCAGCAGTGAGCTCCGAGCGGGCCCCCCCTACGAGCAGTACTTC.

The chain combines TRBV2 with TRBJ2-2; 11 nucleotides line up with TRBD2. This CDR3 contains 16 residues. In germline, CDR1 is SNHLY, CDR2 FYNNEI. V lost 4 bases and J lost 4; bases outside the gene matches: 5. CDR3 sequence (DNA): TGTGCCAGCAGTGGAGGGACTAGCGGAGTCACCGGGGAGCTGTTTTTT. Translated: CASSGGTSGVTGELFF.

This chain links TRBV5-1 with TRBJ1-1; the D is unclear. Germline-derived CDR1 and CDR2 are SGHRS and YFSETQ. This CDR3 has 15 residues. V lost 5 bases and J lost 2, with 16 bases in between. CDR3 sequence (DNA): TGCGCCAGCAGGAAAGCGGCCGTCGGAAACACTGAAGCTTTCTTT. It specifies CASRKAAVGNTEAFF.

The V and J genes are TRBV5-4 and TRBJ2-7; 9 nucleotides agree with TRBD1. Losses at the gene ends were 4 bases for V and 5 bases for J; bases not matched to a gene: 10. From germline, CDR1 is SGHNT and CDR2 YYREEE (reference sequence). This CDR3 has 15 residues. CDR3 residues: CASSPGGTGSHEQYF. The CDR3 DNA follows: TGTGCCAGCAGCCCCGGTGGGACAGGGTCCCACGAGCAGTACTTC.

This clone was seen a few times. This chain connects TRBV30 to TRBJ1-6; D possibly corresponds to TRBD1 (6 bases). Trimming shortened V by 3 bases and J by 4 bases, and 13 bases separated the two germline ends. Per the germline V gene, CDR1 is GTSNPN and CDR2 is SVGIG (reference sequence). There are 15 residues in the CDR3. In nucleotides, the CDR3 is TGTGCCTGGAGAGGAGACGGACAGTATAATTCACCCCTCCACTTT. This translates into CAWRGDGQYNSPLHF. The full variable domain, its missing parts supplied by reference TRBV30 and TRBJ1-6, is SQTIHQWPATLVQPVGSPLSLECTVEGTSNPNLYWYRQAAGRGLQLLFYSVGIGQISSEVPQNLSASRPQDRQFILSSKKLLLSDSGFYLCAWRGDGQYNSPLHFGNGTRLTVT.

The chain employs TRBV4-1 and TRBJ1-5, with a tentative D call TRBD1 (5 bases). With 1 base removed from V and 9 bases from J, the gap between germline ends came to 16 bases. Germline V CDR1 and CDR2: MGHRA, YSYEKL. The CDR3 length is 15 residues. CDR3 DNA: TGCGCCAGCAGCCAAGCGGTGTCGCTCCAGGGGCCCCAGCATTTT. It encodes CASSQAVSLQGPQHF.

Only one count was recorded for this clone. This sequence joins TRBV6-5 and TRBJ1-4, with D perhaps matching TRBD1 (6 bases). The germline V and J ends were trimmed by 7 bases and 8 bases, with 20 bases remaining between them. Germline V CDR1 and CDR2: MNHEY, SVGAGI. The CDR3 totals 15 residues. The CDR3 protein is CASTGGSGTPEKLFF. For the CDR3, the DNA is TGTGCCAGCACCGGAGGATCCGGGACACCCGAAAAACTGTTTTTT.

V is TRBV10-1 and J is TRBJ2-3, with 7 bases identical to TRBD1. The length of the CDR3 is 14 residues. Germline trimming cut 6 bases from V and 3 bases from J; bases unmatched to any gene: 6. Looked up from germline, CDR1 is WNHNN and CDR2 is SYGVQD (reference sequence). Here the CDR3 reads CASRNGTATDTQYF. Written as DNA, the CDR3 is TGCGCCAGCAGAAATGGGACAGCAACAGATACGCAGTATTTT.

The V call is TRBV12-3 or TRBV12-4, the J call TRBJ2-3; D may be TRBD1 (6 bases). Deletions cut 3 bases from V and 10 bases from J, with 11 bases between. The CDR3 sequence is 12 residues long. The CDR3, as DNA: TGTGCCAGCAGTTTTGGGGGCCTATCGCAGTATTTT. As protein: CASSFGGLSQYF.